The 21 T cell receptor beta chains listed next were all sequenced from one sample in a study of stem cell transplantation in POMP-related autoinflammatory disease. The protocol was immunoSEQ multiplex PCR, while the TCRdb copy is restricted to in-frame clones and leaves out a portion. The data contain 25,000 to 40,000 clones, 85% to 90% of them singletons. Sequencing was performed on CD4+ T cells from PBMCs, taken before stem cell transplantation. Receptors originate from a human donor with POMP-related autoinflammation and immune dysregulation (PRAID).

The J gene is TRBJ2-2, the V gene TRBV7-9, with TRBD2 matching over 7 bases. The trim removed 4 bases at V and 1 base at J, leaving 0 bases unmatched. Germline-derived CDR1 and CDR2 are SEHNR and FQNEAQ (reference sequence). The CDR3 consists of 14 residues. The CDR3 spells CASSWTRNTGELFF. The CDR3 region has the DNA TGTGCCAGCAGCTGGACTAGGAACACCGGGGAGCTGTTTTTT. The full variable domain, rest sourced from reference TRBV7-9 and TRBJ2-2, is DTGVSQNPRHKITKRGQNVTFRCDPISEHNRLYWYRQTLGQGPEFLTYFQNEAQLEKSRLLSDRFSAERPKGSFSTLEIQRTEQGDSAMYLCASSWTRNTGELFFGEGSRLTVL.

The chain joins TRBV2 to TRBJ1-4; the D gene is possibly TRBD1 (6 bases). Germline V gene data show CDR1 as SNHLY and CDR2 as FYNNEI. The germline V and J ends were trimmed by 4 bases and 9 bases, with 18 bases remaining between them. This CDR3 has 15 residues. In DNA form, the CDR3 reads TGTGCCAGCAGTGGAAGACAGGCCTCGCGGAAAAAACTGTTTTTT. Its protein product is CASSGRQASRKKLFF.

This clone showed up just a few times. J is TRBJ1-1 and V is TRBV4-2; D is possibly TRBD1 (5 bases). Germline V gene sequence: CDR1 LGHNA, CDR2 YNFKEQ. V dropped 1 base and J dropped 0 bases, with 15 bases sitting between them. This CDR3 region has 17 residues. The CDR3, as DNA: TGTGCCAGCAGCCAAGGGTCCAGGGAGGGCATGAACACTGAAGCTTTCTTT. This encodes CASSQGSREGMNTEAFF.

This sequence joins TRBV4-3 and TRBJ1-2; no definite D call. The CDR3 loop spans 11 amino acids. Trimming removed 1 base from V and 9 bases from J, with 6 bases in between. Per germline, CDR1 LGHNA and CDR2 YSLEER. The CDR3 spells CASSQGYRYTF. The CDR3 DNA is TGCGCCAGCAGCCAAGGGTATCGCTACACCTTC.

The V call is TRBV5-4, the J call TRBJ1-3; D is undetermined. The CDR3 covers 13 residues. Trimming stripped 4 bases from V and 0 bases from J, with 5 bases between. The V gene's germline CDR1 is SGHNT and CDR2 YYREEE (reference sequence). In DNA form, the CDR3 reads TGTGCCAGCAGCGATTACTCTGGAAACACCATATATTTT. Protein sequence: CASSDYSGNTIYF.

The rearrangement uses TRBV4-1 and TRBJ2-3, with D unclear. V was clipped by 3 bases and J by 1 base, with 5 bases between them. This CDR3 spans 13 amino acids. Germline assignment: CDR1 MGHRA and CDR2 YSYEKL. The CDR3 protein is CASSHPGTDTQYF. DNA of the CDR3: TGCGCCAGCAGCCACCCCGGCACAGATACGCAGTATTTT.

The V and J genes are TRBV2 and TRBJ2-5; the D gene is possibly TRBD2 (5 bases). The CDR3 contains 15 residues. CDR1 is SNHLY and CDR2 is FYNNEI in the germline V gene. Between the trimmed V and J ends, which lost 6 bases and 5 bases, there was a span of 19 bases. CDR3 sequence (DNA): TGTGCCAGCAGCGGAAGCACGGGGATGGGGGAGACCCAGTACTTC. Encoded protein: CASSGSTGMGETQYF.

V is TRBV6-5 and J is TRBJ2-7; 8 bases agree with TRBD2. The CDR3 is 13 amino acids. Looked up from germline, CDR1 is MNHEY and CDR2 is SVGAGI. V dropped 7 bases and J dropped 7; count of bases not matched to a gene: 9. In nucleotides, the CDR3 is TGTGCCAGCACCCCGGGGGGGAGGGATGAGCAGTACTTC. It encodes CASTPGGRDEQYF.

CDR3 in amino acids: CASSRTSGISTDTQYF. The CDR3 region has the DNA TGTGCCAGCAGTAGGACTAGCGGGATTAGCACAGATACGCAGTATTTT. The rearrangement joins TRBV7-3 to TRBJ2-3, with 12 bases lining up with TRBD2. Germline lookup yields CDR1 SGHTA and CDR2 FQGTGA. The CDR3 spans 16 residues. The V and J ends lost 6 bases and 0 bases, in that order; junction bases with no gene match: 4.

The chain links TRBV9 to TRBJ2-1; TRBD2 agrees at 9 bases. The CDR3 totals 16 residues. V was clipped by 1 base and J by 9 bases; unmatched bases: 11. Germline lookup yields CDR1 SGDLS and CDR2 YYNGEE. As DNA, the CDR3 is TGTGCCAGCAGCGTATCTAGCGGGGCCCATTTTCTTGAGCAGTTCTTC. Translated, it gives CASSVSSGAHFLEQFF.

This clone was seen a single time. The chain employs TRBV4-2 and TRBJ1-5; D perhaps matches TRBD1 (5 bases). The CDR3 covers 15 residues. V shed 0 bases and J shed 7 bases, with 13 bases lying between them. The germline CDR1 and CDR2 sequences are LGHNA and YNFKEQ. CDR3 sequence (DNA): TGTGCCAGCAGCCAAGACAGGGCCCGTCAACAGCCCCAGCATTTT. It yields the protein CASSQDRARQQPQHF.

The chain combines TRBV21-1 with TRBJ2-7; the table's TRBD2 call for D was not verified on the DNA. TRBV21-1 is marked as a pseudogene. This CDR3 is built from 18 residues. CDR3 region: CASSNDDTSGRLSYEQYF. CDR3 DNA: TGTGCCAGCAGCAACGACGATACTAGCGGGAGGTTATCCTACGAGCAGTACTTC.

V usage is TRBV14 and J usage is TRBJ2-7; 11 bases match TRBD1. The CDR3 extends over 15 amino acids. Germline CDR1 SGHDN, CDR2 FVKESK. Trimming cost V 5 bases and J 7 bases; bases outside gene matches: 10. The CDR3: CASSAPGTGGGEQYF. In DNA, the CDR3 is TGTGCCAGCAGCGCACCCGGGACAGGGGGTGGTGAGCAGTACTTC.

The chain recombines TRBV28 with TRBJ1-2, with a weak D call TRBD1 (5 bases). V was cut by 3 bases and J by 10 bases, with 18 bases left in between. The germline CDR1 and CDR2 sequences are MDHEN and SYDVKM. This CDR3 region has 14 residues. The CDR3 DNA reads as TGTGCCAGCAGTTTGGGGACCCCAGCCCTAGCCTACACCTTC. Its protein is CASSLGTPALAYTF.

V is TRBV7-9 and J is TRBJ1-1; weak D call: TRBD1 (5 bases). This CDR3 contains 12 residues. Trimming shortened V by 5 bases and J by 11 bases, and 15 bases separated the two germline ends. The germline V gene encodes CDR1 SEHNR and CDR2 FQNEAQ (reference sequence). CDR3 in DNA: TGTGCCAGCAGCCCCCCCGAGGGGCGGGCTTTCTTT. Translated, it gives CASSPPEGRAFF.

CDR3: CASSLHSGNTIYF. As DNA, the CDR3 is TGCGCCAGCAGCTTGCACTCTGGAAACACCATATATTTT. The rearrangement joins TRBV5-1 to TRBJ1-3; D unresolved. The V and J ends lost 1 base and 0 bases respectively, with 2 bases between them. Germline CDR1 SGHRS, CDR2 YFSETQ. The length of the CDR3 is 13 residues.

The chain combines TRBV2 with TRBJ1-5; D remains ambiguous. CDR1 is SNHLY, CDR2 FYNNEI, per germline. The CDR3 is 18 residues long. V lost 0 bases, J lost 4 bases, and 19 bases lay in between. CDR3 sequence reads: CASSEAPLLRVSNQPQHF. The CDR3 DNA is TGTGCCAGCAGTGAAGCGCCTCTGCTTAGGGTGTCAAATCAGCCCCAGCATTTT.

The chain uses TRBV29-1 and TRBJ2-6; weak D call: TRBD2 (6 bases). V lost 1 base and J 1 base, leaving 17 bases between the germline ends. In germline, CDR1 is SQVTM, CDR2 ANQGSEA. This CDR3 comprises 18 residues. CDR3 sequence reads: CSVEGADVGGSGANVLTF. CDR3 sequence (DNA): TGCAGCGTTGAAGGTGCGGACGTGGGAGGTTCTGGGGCCAACGTCCTGACTTTC. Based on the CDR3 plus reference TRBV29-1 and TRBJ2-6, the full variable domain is SAVISQKPSRDICQRGTSLTIQCQVDSQVTMMFWYRQQPGQSLTLIATANQGSEATYESGFVIDKFPISRPNLTFSTLTVSNMSPEDSSIYLCSVEGADVGGSGANVLTFGAGSRLTVL.

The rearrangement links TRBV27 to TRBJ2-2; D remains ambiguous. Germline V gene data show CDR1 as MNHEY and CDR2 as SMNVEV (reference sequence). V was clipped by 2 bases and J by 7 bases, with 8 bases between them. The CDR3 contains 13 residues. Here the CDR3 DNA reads TGTGCCAGCAGTTTAGATATGTTCGGGGAGCTGTTTTTT. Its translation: CASSLDMFGELFF.

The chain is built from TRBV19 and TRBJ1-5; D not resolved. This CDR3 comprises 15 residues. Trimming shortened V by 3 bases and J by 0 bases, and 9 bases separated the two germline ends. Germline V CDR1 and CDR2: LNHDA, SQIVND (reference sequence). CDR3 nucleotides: TGTGCCAGTAGTATTCAGAATTTTAGCAATCAGCCCCAGCATTTT. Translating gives CASSIQNFSNQPQHF.

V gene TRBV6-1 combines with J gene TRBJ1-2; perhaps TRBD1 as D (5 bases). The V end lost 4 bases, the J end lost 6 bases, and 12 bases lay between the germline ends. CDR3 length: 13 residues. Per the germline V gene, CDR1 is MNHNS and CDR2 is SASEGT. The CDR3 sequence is CASSAGTGDGYTF. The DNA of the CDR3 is TGTGCCAGCAGTGCCGGGACCGGGGATGGCTACACCTTC.